This TCR beta chain was sequenced during a study of cytomegalovirus exposure and HLA in healthy donors (dated by TCRdb to 2016 to 2017). In terms of the full investigation: An earlier analysis of several hundred of the donors reported around 280 Gb of sequence data and around 100 million unique TCR beta sequences obtained from about 180 million T cells. An early release covering 500 to 750 HLA-typed donors comprised about 300 gigabases of sequencing data and around 86 million unique TCR sequences. The genetic ancestry cluster associated with self-reported Caucasian donors included 80% to 90% of the approximately 430 genotyped donors. The study aimed to test whether signatures of past pathogen exposure could be identified by cataloging public T cell receptors. The T cell repertoires of 670 or so subjects were profiled by immunosequencing and related to cytomegalovirus serostatus. Besides the first cohort of roughly 700 subjects, a separate validation cohort made up of over 95 different subjects was used. The study combined high-throughput TCR immunosequencing, statistical association of individual TCRs with disease status, and machine learning to predict cytomegalovirus infection status. A later analysis re-analyzed previously published TCR beta repertoires from about 730 donors and added high-resolution HLA genotyping to study TCR occurrence patterns. The later analysis used no new phenotypic data to find candidate immune exposures, relying instead on TCR beta sequences and their occurrence across donors. To decide whether each TCR beta V gene segment behaved as functional or pseudogenic, an earlier analysis of some 600 of the donors relied on high-throughput TCR beta sequencing. Alongside the repertoire data, information on donor age, sex, ethnicity and CMV serostatus was compiled. A later genetic analysis took genome-wide SNP genotypes for about three fifths of the roughly 670 donors and used that subset as a discovery cohort. All discovery cohort repertoires had been generated using a single sequencing platform. Both class I and class II loci were covered by HLA typing, at four-digit resolution. The number of donors typed differed by locus, with 629-630 for A, B, C, DRB1 and DQB1, around 500 for DQA1, 600 to 610 for DPA1, and roughly 450 for DPB1. A handful of DR-DQ haplotypes were handled as single units for association and clustering because linkage in the cohort was strong. Among under 450 genotyped donors of the cohort, an average of approximately 240,000 unique TCR beta nucleotide sequences were sequenced per donor, around 20% of them non-productive. The paper as a whole reports these results and caveats: The study gave a list of 150 to 200 TCR beta chains associated with cytomegalovirus. Assigning TCR associations to individual alleles was difficult when HLA alleles, especially DR and DQ, strongly co-occurred. A further reported finding was that TCR beta sequences accurately predicted the HLA-A and HLA-B alleles for most subjects in the first cohort. In a later analysis, the rate of TCR association differed among HLA loci, with DRB1 alleles having the most associated TCRs and HLA-C alleles having the fewest. Several of the top co-occurrence clusters appeared to be linked to parvovirus B19, influenza, CMV and Epstein-Barr virus, according to a later analysis. An earlier analysis of approximately 600 of the donors showed that most TCR beta V segments appeared in productive rearrangements either about 87% or about 30% of the time, which broadly matched IMGT annotations. The earlier analysis of about 600 of the donors excluded seventeen rarely observed V segments, including chromosome 9 orphons, because counts were too low. The authors suggested that the approach could potentially be extended to other disease states and immunological phenotypes. The presence/absence analyses assumed that sequencing depth was roughly uniform across donors, and that assumption may not be true. Compared with equally common non-associated chains, HLA-associated TCR beta chains in a later analysis were more clonally expanded and had lower generation probabilities. Immune exposure information for the cohort was limited to CMV serostatus. A few of the identified cytomegalovirus-associated TCR beta chains were confirmed in vitro to be specific for cytomegalovirus antigens. Because the 87-base-pair reads could not distinguish some IMGT-functional V segments, including TRBV6-2 and TRBV6-3, those segments were excluded. According to a later analysis, most CMV-associated TCR beta chains appeared to be HLA-restricted, and the HLA associations seemed to be driven largely by CMV exposure. Across donors, most TCR sequences were observed very rarely, whereas some public TCRs were present in many individuals. Cytomegalovirus status was reported to be diagnosed by the classifier with high specificity and sensitivity in both the original and validation cohorts. Only TCR beta chains were sequenced in this cohort, and the absence of alpha or paired-chain data limited detectable features. A later genetic analysis associated a missense DCLRE1C variant with V-gene and J-gene trimming of TCR beta chains, and an independent cohort replicated the association. Specific HLA alleles were associated with 15,000 to 20,000 TCR beta sequences at a false discovery rate of 0.05 in a later analysis. Because HLA typing was unavailable for some donors at each locus, only the typed subset was used in association tests. According to a later genetic analysis, donors in an Asian-associated ancestry cluster had fewer N-insertions in productive TCRs than the approximately 650-donor mean. Correlated functional status among segregating V segments might be attributable to linkage disequilibrium, but an unknown experimental factor could not be ruled out. A group of highly shared sequence variants was considered likely to be a technical artifact of the sequencing pipeline.

The cohort was made up of about 670 healthy bone marrow donors. All cohort members were sampled while nominally healthy, although unrecorded immune exposures were likely present. The donor tested CMV seropositive, placing the donor among the 289 seropositive members of the cohort. A peripheral blood sample was provided by each donor, and peripheral blood mononuclear cells were used for TCR beta sequencing. Genomic DNA was extracted from the blood cell samples with the Qiagen DNeasy Blood Extraction Kit. The method was the immunoSEQ multiplex PCR assay. A mixture of 60 forward primers for TCR Vbeta segments and 13 reverse primers for TCR Jbeta segments was used in the multiplex PCR. A multiplex PCR assay on genomic DNA amplified the CDR3 region of rearranged TCR beta genes. Amplified TCR beta libraries were sequenced as 87-base-pair reads on the Illumina HiSeq System. The authors' pipeline ran thus. A later analysis tallied 80 million to 95 million unique TCR beta chains across the 700 or so repertoires, and around 10 million of those chains were shared by two or more donors. To remove PCR and sequencing errors, raw reads were error-corrected and collapsed into unique sequences using a nearest-neighbor algorithm that merged closely related sequences. To assign V, D and J gene segments, CDR3 sequences were aligned to IMGT reference sequences. For a sequence to be retained, a match of at least six nucleotides to both a V gene segment and a J gene segment was required. Rearrangements were called productive when the CDR3 lacked stop codons and stayed in frame with V and J; all others were non-productive. Following IMGT convention, CDR3 was defined as the stretch from the second conserved V-encoded cysteine to the conserved J-encoded phenylalanine. Sequences without an unambiguous match to a single V gene segment were excluded from the earlier analysis of 500 to 700 of the donors. In an earlier analysis of several hundred of the donors, V segments were called functional above 56.7% productive rearrangements and were called segregating when the between-donor standard deviation exceeded 5%. To diagnose cytomegalovirus status from the catalog of TCR beta chain sequences, a statistical classification framework was built. V and J gene assignment, in a later analysis, came from comparing TCR nucleotide sequences with IMGT/GENE-DB human TR gene sequences. Using the TCRdist pipeline, a later analysis assigned CDR3 sequences along with most-parsimonious VDJ recombination scenarios. In a later analysis, each TCR beta chain was defined by its CDR3 amino acid sequence together with its V-gene family, and reads without a unique V-gene family were excluded. In a later analysis, around 600 highly shared, low-generation-probability nucleotide sequences were removed to address suspected cross-contamination and a sequencing artifact. For each public chain, a later analysis derived a clonal expansion index from normalized ranks of inferred template counts within each repertoire. In a later analysis, generation probabilities were computed using a VDJ recombination model fitted to out-of-frame rearrangements, and the results were checked against IGoR. A later analysis scored TCR-TCR, TCR-HLA and TCR-CMV co-occurrence with hypergeometric tests, applying a repertoire-size bias correction to TCR pairs. A later analysis estimated false discovery rates by permuting HLA or CMV assignments 20 times. In a later analysis, co-occurring TCRs were grouped using DBSCAN, and TCRdist sequence similarity was added for clustering within HLA-allele-positive subsets. For co-occurrence clustering, repertoires with fewer than 30,000 or more than 120,000 public chains were excluded, along with about five repertoires with anomalous nucleotide sharing. TCRdb obtained this table from immuneACCESS and retained in-frame rearrangements with V and J assigned. These tables miss some clones; where compared with another copy, unresolved V genes account for less than half of the shortfall, and the remainder is unexplained. V, J and clone size are those of that table, while D and trimming were read from the DNA. The sample table contains 150,000 to 200,000 clones; only one count was recorded for about four fifths of them. Clones ranked in the top ten supply 5% to 6% of the sample.

Note on this clone: Its specific antigen is unknown. Per-nucleotide qualities are absent, and no much larger clonotype sits a single base away.

The CDR3 runs 15 residues from the cysteine to the phenylalanine. This entry keeps only the CDR3 DNA: 45 bases, framed from base 1. V ends up 8 bases short and J 4 bases short, with an unmatched junction base count of 11. Taken from the germline V gene (reference sequence), the CDR1 and CDR2 loops are MNHNY and SVGAGI. Specimen: PBMCs. The V and J segments used are TRBV6-6 and TRBJ2-3; 8 bases in between match TRBD2. This clonotype originated in a woman in her thirties in good health and CMV-seropositive. The DNA sequence reads TGTGCCAGCTTCCATAGCGGGGTAGGGGCAGATACGCAGTATTTT. This encodes CASFHSGVGADTQYF.